This TCR beta chain was captured in a study of T cell changes during pregnancy in multiple sclerosis. V trimming: 4 bases; J trimming: 2 bases; junction bases outside the gene matches: 7. Germline values: CDR1 MGHRA, CDR2 YSYEKL. CDR3 length: 15 residues. Assay used: immunoSEQ multiplex PCR; TCRdb lists only in-frame clones, some missing. The table lists about 89,000 clones, over 90% of them singletons. V and J are TRBV4-1 and TRBJ2-7, with 8 bases lining up with TRBD1. The sample in question was peripheral blood, obtained in the third trimester of pregnancy. This clonotype was sampled from a female donor with multiple sclerosis, enrolled in a pregnancy study. The CDR3 nucleotides are TGCGCCAGCAGCCGCGGACCGGGACAGGCCTACGAGCAGTACTTC. Its protein product is CASSRGPGQAYEQYF.